This T cell receptor (beta chain) derives from a study of shared clonotypes between healthy human individuals (dated by TCRdb to about 2020). About the study as a whole: A few men and two women, aged 18 to 49 years, made up the cohort. For each donor, CD4 naive and CD4 memory were each run on three plates, CD8 naive on two plates, and CD8 memory on one plate. To estimate repertoire size and how much clonotype sharing occurs between individuals, the study deeply sequenced the blood TCR repertoires of 5 or 6 healthy adults. Different laboratories and diverse techniques were used to prepare libraries and sequence TCR repertoires, to increase sequencing depth and limit assay-specific biases. Between about 0.8 and 9 billion PBMCs per donor were obtained by leukapheresis.

Using the deep immunoSEQ assay, multiplex PCR amplified TCR CDR3 regions from genomic DNA. For each cell subset, the extracted genomic DNA was distributed evenly across all wells of several immunoSEQ 96-well plates, and each plate served as one replicate. For sorted subsets, each replicate PCR was loaded with about 0.2 ug genomic DNA, equivalent to 30,000 to 35,000 T cell genomes. Purified libraries were quantified with a Qubit 3.0 fluorometer, sized on a Bioanalyzer 2100, and re-quantified with the KAPA Library Quantification kit. Every immunoSEQ 96-well plate was sequenced on a dedicated single-read 150-cycle Illumina NextSeq 550 flow cell. Under the source paper's analysis protocol: Because the immunoSEQ output included only junctional sequences and no quality scores, the filtering could not be the same as the filtering used for full-length reads. Sequences were annotated with PyIR, a Python wrapper for IgBLAST v1.9, using IMGT germline references to assign V/J genes and CDR3. Reads were filtered out if the reads had weak V/J assignments (E-value above 1e-6), no CDR3, stop codons, out-of-frame junctions, or ambiguous translated residues. A V3J clonotype was defined by an identical inferred V gene, J gene, and CDR3 amino acid sequence. Percentage overlap between repertoires was calculated by dividing the number of shared unique clonotypes by the size of the smaller repertoire. Repertoire richness was assessed with RTK rarefaction, the Chao1 estimator, and Recon v2.1 estimates of unobserved clonotypes. Generation probabilities for all TCRbeta clonotypes obtained by the gDNA method from a handful of donors were computed using OLGA. Sourced from immuneACCESS, this table was stored by TCRdb with only in-frame sequences that have V and J called. A share of the clones is absent; for the studies checked, an unresolved V gene accounts for under half, and the remainder has no known explanation. The V and J calls and clone size are taken from that table; D and trimming were inferred from the DNA. This sample holds 190,000 or so clones; 80% to 95% were observed only once. About 0.067% of the sample is taken by the ten largest.

The donors were healthy, HIV-negative adults who had no recently reported acute infections or vaccinations. Every donor was a Caucasian adult residing in Nashville, Tennessee, USA. CD4+ T cells were enriched by magnetic negative selection, after which naive cells were positively selected on CD45RA and the negative fraction was taken as the memory subset. Blood was obtained by leukapheresis, after which PBMCs were separated by Ficoll-Histopaque density gradient centrifugation and cryopreserved in liquid nitrogen vapor phase. Analytical flow cytometry was used to check the purity and quantity of each magnetically sorted T cell population. Genomic DNA was isolated from each sorted fraction and quantified by UV absorbance on a Nanodrop 2000c. The full study reports these points: Naive subsets generally had larger estimated clonotype richness than memory subsets. Across several donors, roughly 5% of naive CD4, roughly 3.5% of naive CD8, about 2.3% of memory CD4, and over 0.35% of memory CD8 clonotypes were shared. Based on pairwise subsampling, the degree of clonotype sharing among donors was expected to be affected by sequencing depth. Sampling was limited to blood, and TCR repertoires in tissue likely differ from TCR repertoires in blood. Incomplete sequencing was indicated by rarefaction of sorted-subset datasets, despite the large sequencing depth. Because the study included only a small number of donors, the genetic and exposure-history diversity represented was limited. Compared with non-shared clonotypes, clonotypes shared by all four sorted-subset donors had higher generation probabilities.

Worth noting for this clone: Its binding antigen is unknown. One junction end disagrees with the germline gene, perhaps due to a read error.

Including cysteine and phenylalanine, the CDR3 has 14 amino acids. Solely the CDR3 DNA is kept, with 42 bases framed from the first base. According to the germline V gene, CDR1 reads SGHAT and CDR2 reads FQNNGV. The chain employs TRBV11-2 and TRBJ1-1; TRBD1 is perhaps the D gene, given 5 matching bases. The sequencing input was naive CD4+ T cells sorted from blood. The cell subset or site label, as the study defines it: CD45RA+ positively selected. The clonotype originates from a woman aged 25 to 45 in good health. The CDR3 here reads CASGFGGLGTEAFF. The nucleotide sequence reads as follows: TGTGCCAGCGGCTTCGGGGGGTTAGGCACTGAAGCTTTCTTT.